This is a list of T cell receptor beta chains from one sample in a study of cytomegalovirus exposure and HLA in healthy donors. TCRdb's table, derived via immunoSEQ multiplex PCR, lists solely in-frame clones and lacks some. This sample has fewer than 110,000 clones, with about 85% found just once. Sequenced sample: PBMCs. The receptor source for this set is a young man in good health and CMV-seronegative. CDR3s include the opening cysteine and the closing phenylalanine or tryptophan. Each record gives: D gene, clone size, V gene, CDR3 length, J gene, CDR3 DNA, CDR3 protein. A D gene is named only where the DNA matches it firmly. Size tells how often a clone was seen (once, few, many) or the class of an expanded clone, and some rows leave it out.

D: TRBD1
size: NA
V: TRBV5-4
length: 15
J: TRBJ2-2
DNA: TGTGCCAGCAGCACCCGGACAGGTTCCACCGGGGAGCTGTTTTTT
CDR3: CASSTRTGSTGELFF

D: NA
size: NA
V: TRBV7-9
length: 16
J: TRBJ1-5
DNA: TGTGCCAGCAGCTCGGGACATAACTATAGCAATCAGCCCCAGCATTTT
CDR3: CASSSGHNYSNQPQHF

D: NA
size: NA
V: TRBV29-1
length: 18
J: TRBJ1-1
DNA: TGCAGCGTTGTGGCCGAAAGGCGCGGAGAGAACATGAACACTGAAGCTTTCTTT
CDR3: CSVVAERRGENMNTEAFF

D: NA
size: NA
V: TRBV11-2
length: 15
J: TRBJ2-7
DNA: TGTGCCAGCAGGCGAAACAGGGACCGGGCCTACGAGCAGTACTTC
CDR3: CASRRNRDRAYEQYF

D: TRBD2
size: once
V: TRBV11-3
length: 14
J: TRBJ2-7
DNA: TGTGCCAGCAGCCCGGGCGGGGGTGGCTACGAGCAGTACTTC
CDR3: CASSPGGGGYEQYF

D: NA
size: NA
V: TRBV18
length: 17
J: TRBJ1-2
DNA: TGTGCCAGCTCACCACCAGACCGGCGCGGGGTGGACTATGGCTACACCTTC
CDR3: CASSPPDRRGVDYGYTF

D: NA
size: once
V: TRBV2
length: 16
J: TRBJ2-3
DNA: TGTGCCAGCAGTGAATCGGGGTCGAGGGCCACAGATACGCAGTATTTT
CDR3: CASSESGSRATDTQYF

D: TRBD1
size: NA
V: TRBV6-1
length: 14
J: TRBJ1-2
DNA: TGTGCCAGCAGTGAACCACAGGGGTCCTATGGCTACACCTTC
CDR3: CASSEPQGSYGYTF

D: TRBD1
size: NA
V: TRBV7-9
length: 15
J: TRBJ1-2
DNA: TGTGCCAGCAGCTTAAGGGGCCCAACAGGGGTGGGCTACACCTTC
CDR3: CASSLRGPTGVGYTF

D: TRBD2
size: NA
V: TRBV30
length: 15
J: TRBJ2-5
DNA: TGTGCCTGGAGTTGGTTAGCGGGTGGGGGGGAGACCCAGTACTTC
CDR3: CAWSWLAGGGETQYF

D: NA
size: NA
V: TRBV28
length: 13
J: TRBJ1-3
DNA: TGTGCCAGCAGTCAGGCAGATGGAAACACCATATATTTT
CDR3: CASSQADGNTIYF

D: TRBD1
size: NA
V: TRBV15
length: 14
J: TRBJ2-7
DNA: TGTGCCACCAGCAGAGGGACAGGGAGCTACGAGCAGTACTTC
CDR3: CATSRGTGSYEQYF

D: NA
size: NA
V: TRBV7-9
length: 11
J: TRBJ1-1
DNA: TGTGCCAGCAGCCACTCGACTGAAGCTTTCTTT
CDR3: CASSHSTEAFF

D: NA
size: NA
V: TRBV9
length: 15
J: TRBJ2-3
DNA: TGTGCCAGCAGCCCCGAGCCATCCGCCCCAGATACGCAGTATTTT
CDR3: CASSPEPSAPDTQYF

D: TRBD1
size: NA
V: TRBV7-2
length: 13
J: TRBJ2-7
DNA: TGTGCCAGCAGCCTAGGGACAGGTCGCGAGCAGTACTTC
CDR3: CASSLGTGREQYF

D: NA
size: NA
V: TRBV18
length: 14
J: TRBJ1-2
DNA: TGTGCCAGCTCACCCCAGGGGCAAGACTATGGCTACACCTTC
CDR3: CASSPQGQDYGYTF

D: TRBD1
size: NA
V: TRBV7-2
length: 15
J: TRBJ1-2
DNA: TGTGCCAGCAGCTTAGTTGGAGGGGGCGCCCATGGCTACACCTTC
CDR3: CASSLVGGGAHGYTF

D: NA
size: NA
V: TRBV6-1
length: 14
J: TRBJ2-7
DNA: TGTGCCAGCAGGGCAGTCAGGGGAGGGGGCGAGCAGTACTTC
CDR3: CASRAVRGGGEQYF

D: NA
size: NA
V: TRBV5-4
length: 15
J: TRBJ2-7
DNA: TGTGCCAGCAGCTTCCGACACCAAAACTCCTACGAGCAGTACTTC
CDR3: CASSFRHQNSYEQYF

D: NA
size: NA
V: TRBV2
length: 17
J: TRBJ1-2
DNA: TGTGCCAGCAGTGATTGGCCCCTCACAGGTTCTAACTATGGCTACACCTTC
CDR3: CASSDWPLTGSNYGYTF

D: NA
size: NA
V: TRBV27
length: 12
J: TRBJ2-4
DNA: TGTGCCAGCAGTCCTACAGGAAACATTCAGTACTTC
CDR3: CASSPTGNIQYF

D: TRBD1
size: NA
V: TRBV19
length: 17
J: TRBJ1-5
DNA: TGTGCCAGTAGTATCAACAGGGGGATCGCTAGCAATCAGCCCCAGCATTTT
CDR3: CASSINRGIASNQPQHF

D: TRBD2
size: NA
V: TRBV28
length: 14
J: TRBJ2-1
DNA: TGTGCCAGCAGTACTAGCGGGAGTCCCAATGAGCAGTTCTTC
CDR3: CASSTSGSPNEQFF

D: TRBD2
size: NA
V: TRBV5-1
length: 17
J: TRBJ2-1
DNA: TGCGCCAGCAGCTCCCTAATGACTAGCGGTAATAGCGATGAGCAGTTCTTC
CDR3: CASSSLMTSGNSDEQFF

D: NA
size: NA
V: TRBV29-1
length: 13
J: TRBJ1-3
DNA: TGCAGCGTTCGTAGGGGGACTGGAAACACCATATATTTT
CDR3: CSVRRGTGNTIYF

D: TRBD1
size: NA
V: TRBV10-3
length: 14
J: TRBJ2-5
DNA: TGTGCCATCAGCCGGGACAGTGACCAAGAGACCCAGTACTTC
CDR3: CAISRDSDQETQYF

D: NA
size: NA
V: TRBV7-8
length: 14
J: TRBJ2-5
DNA: TGTGCCAGCAGCTTAGGTCGCAGCCAAGAGACCCAGTACTTC
CDR3: CASSLGRSQETQYF

D: NA
size: NA
V: TRBV10-3
length: 15
J: TRBJ2-2
DNA: TGTGCCATCAGAGTATTTGAGGCCGACACCGGGGAGCTGTTTTTT
CDR3: CAIRVFEADTGELFF

D: NA
size: NA
V: TRBV28
length: 12
J: TRBJ1-3
DNA: TGTGCCAGCCGAGAGTCGGGAAACACCATATATTTT
CDR3: CASRESGNTIYF

D: NA
size: NA
V: TRBV30
length: 14
J: TRBJ1-6
DNA: TGTGCCTGGAGTGTAAATCAGGGTAATTCACCCCTCCACTTT
CDR3: CAWSVNQGNSPLHF

D: TRBD1
size: NA
V: TRBV6-5
length: 16
J: TRBJ2-7
DNA: TGTGCCAGCAGTTACAAGGAACGGGACAGGGGCGACGAGCAGTACTTC
CDR3: CASSYKERDRGDEQYF

D: TRBD1
size: NA
V: TRBV29-1
length: 15
J: TRBJ1-2
DNA: TGCAGCGTTGTGGGTAGACAGGGGGCCCCCTATGGCTACACCTTC
CDR3: CSVVGRQGAPYGYTF

D: TRBD2
size: once
V: TRBV7-2
length: 15
J: TRBJ2-5
DNA: TGTGCCAGCAGCCGCGGGACTAACCATGGAGAGACCCAGTACTTC
CDR3: CASSRGTNHGETQYF

D: NA
size: NA
V: TRBV9
length: 14
J: TRBJ1-2
DNA: TGTGCCAGCAGCGTAGGGGAGGGCATGTATGGCTACACCTTC
CDR3: CASSVGEGMYGYTF

D: NA
size: NA
V: TRBV28
length: 13
J: TRBJ1-1
DNA: TGTGCCAGCAGAAAATTACCTAGCCCTGAAGCTTTCTTT
CDR3: CASRKLPSPEAFF

D: NA
size: NA
V: TRBV28
length: 13
J: TRBJ1-1
DNA: TGTGCCAGCAGTTTACCAGTGAACACTGAAGCTTTCTTT
CDR3: CASSLPVNTEAFF

D: TRBD1
size: NA
V: TRBV28
length: 12
J: TRBJ1-1
DNA: TGTGCCAGCAGCCGCGGACAGGGAGAAGCTTTCTTT
CDR3: CASSRGQGEAFF

D: NA
size: NA
V: TRBV5-4
length: 15
J: TRBJ1-1
DNA: TGTGCCAGCAGTACCGATGGGGGGGCAAGAACTGAAGCTTTCTTT
CDR3: CASSTDGGARTEAFF

D: TRBD2
size: NA
V: TRBV19
length: 17
J: TRBJ2-1
DNA: TGTGCCAGTAGTATTACTAGCGGGAGATCTATCTACAATGAGCAGTTCTTC
CDR3: CASSITSGRSIYNEQFF

D: NA
size: few
V: TRBV4-1
length: 16
J: TRBJ2-7
DNA: TGCGCCAGCAGCCAAGATTACAGCCCAAACTCCTACGAGCAGTACTTC
CDR3: CASSQDYSPNSYEQYF